The 10 T cell receptor beta chains below come from one sample, sequenced in a study of shared clonotypes between healthy human individuals. The data were produced by immunoSEQ multiplex PCR, yet TCRdb's version contains in-frame clones alone and is incomplete. The table shows about 2 million clones, with about 95% occurring only once. CD8 cells regarded as naive lacked CD45RO, were positively chosen for CCR7, and omitted terminally differentiated effector memory CD45RA+ cells. The sequenced sample was naive CD8+ T cells sorted from blood. The receptors were gathered from a man aged 18-30 years in good health.

Regarding this clone: The sample carries other DNA sequences with the same CDR3. The chain links TRBV6-5 to TRBJ1-1, with unresolved D. The CDR3 runs 12 residues. Germline V gene lookup returns CDR1 MNHEY and CDR2 SVGAGI. Trimming cost V 6 bases and J 2 bases, with 7 bases left between them. Here the CDR3 DNA reads TGTGCCAGCAGGCGGGGAAACACTGAAGCTTTCTTT. Protein product: CASRRGNTEAFF.

The V gene is TRBV5-6, the J gene TRBJ2-7; either TRBD1 or TRBD2 may supply D (6 bases each). In germline, CDR1 is SGHDT, CDR2 YYEEEE. The V and J ends lost 0 bases and 5 bases respectively, with 12 bases between them. CDR3 size: 14 residues. CDR3 DNA: TGTGCCAGCAGCTTGGCTTGGGGGGCCGACGAGCAGTACTTC. This sequence encodes CASSLAWGADEQYF.

The chain joins TRBV10-3 to TRBJ1-1, with 10 nucleotides matching TRBD1. Germline CDR1 and CDR2: ENHRY and SYGVKD. The trim removed 3 bases at V and 3 bases at J, leaving 7 bases unmatched. The CDR3 is 16 residues long. The CDR3 bases are TGTGCCATCAGTGATCCGTTGGGACAGGGGTACACTGAAGCTTTCTTT. Residues: CAISDPLGQGYTEAFF.

CDR3: CASSLVGREYEQYF. The CDR3 nucleotides read TGCGCCAGCAGCTTGGTCGGGCGGGAGTACGAGCAGTACTTC. The chain carries TRBV5-1 and TRBJ2-7, with 7 bases aligning to TRBD2. Germline V CDR1 and CDR2: SGHRS, YFSETQ. The CDR3 is made up of 14 amino acids. V trimming: 0 bases; J trimming: 4 bases; junction bases outside the gene matches: 4.

This chain joins TRBV7-9 and TRBJ1-1; 9 nucleotides match TRBD1. Losses at the gene ends were 5 bases for V and 5 bases for J; bases not matched to a gene: 12. This CDR3 comprises 16 residues. Germline loops: CDR1 SEHNR, CDR2 FQNEAQ (reference sequence). This CDR3 reads CASSIRDRETLTEAFF. The CDR3 nucleotides are TGTGCCAGCAGCATCCGGGACAGGGAAACTTTGACTGAAGCTTTCTTT.

The chain employs TRBV29-1 and TRBJ2-1; D unresolved. The ends were cut back, 2 bases at V and 0 bases at J, with 11 bases in the middle. Germline CDR1 SQVTM, CDR2 ANQGSEA. This CDR3 has 15 amino acids. The CDR3 region has the DNA TGCAGCGTTGAATCCTCCATGAGCTCCTACAATGAGCAGTTCTTC. Encoded protein: CSVESSMSSYNEQFF.

V usage is TRBV11-2 and J usage is TRBJ2-1; TRBD1 might be the D (5 bases). The CDR3 totals 15 residues. Germline V gene sequence: CDR1 SGHAT, CDR2 FQNNGV. V lost 4 bases, J lost 7 bases, and 17 bases lay in between. The CDR3 region is CASSSTTQGINEQFF. CDR3 bases: TGTGCCAGCAGCTCAACGACCCAGGGTATTAATGAGCAGTTCTTC. Together with reference TRBV11-2 and TRBJ2-1, the CDR3 gives the full variable domain: EAGVAQSPRYKIIEKRQSVAFWCNPISGHATLYWYQQILGQGPKLLIQFQNNGVVDDSQLPKDRFSAERLKGVDSTLKIQPAKLEDSAVYLCASSSTTQGINEQFFGPGTRLTVL.

In the case of this clone: The junction and the germline gene differ at one end; a read error may be behind it. The genes are TRBV6-1 and TRBJ2-7, with 8 bases that match TRBD1. This CDR3 has 11 residues. The germline gives CDR1 MNHNS, CDR2 SASEGT. The CDR3 sequence is CASRTGTGLVF. In DNA form, the CDR3 reads TGTGCCAGCAGAACCGGGACAGGCCTCGTCTTC.

The chain carries TRBV11-2 and TRBJ1-6; D may be TRBD1 (5 bases). The V end was cut by 4 bases, the J end by 0 bases, with 10 bases between. Germline V gives CDR1 SGHAT, CDR2 FQNNGV. There are 16 residues in the CDR3. CDR3 nucleotide sequence: TGTGCCAGCAGCTCCAGGGCGGTCTCCTATAATTCACCCCTCCACTTT. Amino acid sequence: CASSSRAVSYNSPLHF.

This rearrangement joins TRBV5-1 to TRBJ2-7, with D perhaps matching TRBD2 (6 bases). The CDR3 runs to 15 residues. Germline CDR1 reads SGHRS; CDR2 reads YFSETQ. Trimming took off 3 bases at V and 3 bases at J, with 16 bases between the two ends. The CDR3 sequence: CASSSAGGWGYEQYF. As DNA, the CDR3 is TGCGCCAGCAGCTCCGCCGGGGGATGGGGCTACGAGCAGTACTTC.